This T cell receptor beta chain is drawn from a study of technical replicates of blood from several donors. The V gene lost 0 bases and the J gene lost 7 bases, with 21 bases spanning the gap. This CDR3 is 17 amino acids long. Germline V CDR1 and CDR2: WSHSY, SAAADI. Assay used: immunoSEQ multiplex PCR; TCRdb lists only in-frame clones, some missing. Among some 83,000 clones listed, 85% to 95% were seen once. The sample comprised T cells isolated from PBMCs. The chain joins TRBV10-2 to TRBJ2-5; maybe TRBD2 (5 bases). This clonotype originated in a human donor in good health. CDR3 in amino acids: CASSESLVGSADPTQYF. The DNA of the CDR3 is TGCGCCAGCAGTGAGTCCTTGGTGGGTAGCGCAGACCCGACCCAGTACTTC.